The subject of this entry is one TCR beta chain. J gave up 3 bases and V 4 bases, and 11 bases lay outside the gene matches. Looked up from germline, CDR1 is KGHSH and CDR2 is LQKENI. This CDR3 region has 16 residues. The data derive from a study of blood T cell repertoires in COVID-19. About the research overall: Acute and convalescent COVID-19 samples came from the United States, Italy and Spain. T cells, B-cell-depleted T cells, or PBMCs provided the cDNA or gDNA that served as material.

Clones were read by immunoSEQ multiplex PCR, and TCRdb kept only the in-frame ones, dropping some. The table lists roughly 160,000 clones, approximately 90% of them singletons. This chain links TRBV18 with TRBJ2-7, with 8 bases fitting TRBD1. The receptor's source is a woman aged 60-70 years who had recovered from COVID-19. The specimen sequenced was peripheral blood. Here the CDR3 DNA reads TGTGCCAGCTCACTAGCAGGGGGCGCTTCGCGCTACGAGCAGTACTTC. As protein: CASSLAGGASRYEQYF.